This section outlines one T cell receptor beta chain sequence together with its context. Its antigen is not known. Sample time point: week 11, during vaccination. Alongside topical imiquimod, each dose of vaccine comprised 300 ug of mutant IDH1 20-mer peptide. This sample is part of a study of a mutant IDH1 vaccine in newly diagnosed glioma. TCRdb's table, derived via immunoSEQ multiplex PCR, lists solely in-frame clones and lacks some. The data contain about 40,000 clones, around 84% of them singletons. Sequenced here: PBMCs, sampled from a glioma patient whose treatment included an IDH1 peptide vaccine. This sequence originates from a man aged 35-49 years with glioma.

CDR3 in amino acids: CASSLAGQYF. The CDR3 coding sequence is TGTGCCAGCAGCTTGGCTGGGCAGTATTTT. The rearrangement joins TRBV5-8 to TRBJ2-3, with no clear D. CDR1 and CDR2 (germline): SGHTS, YDEGEE. The ends were cut back, 0 bases at V and 11 bases at J, with 4 bases in the middle. This CDR3 has 10 residues.